The following is a TCR beta chain sequence with its context. Second-dose intervals near 4 or 12 weeks were combined. The source of the sample is a study of T cell responses to AZD1222 COVID-19 vaccine. Germline loops: CDR1 MNHEY, CDR2 SVGAGI. CDR3 size: 14 residues. The trim removed 10 bases at V and 7 bases at J, leaving 12 bases unmatched. Clones were sequenced by immunoSEQ multiplex PCR, and TCRdb holds only the in-frame ones, with some missing. The sample has some 98,000 clones, 85% to 90% seen once. This TCR was recovered from an adult who received the AZD1222 COVID-19 vaccine. The chain is built from TRBV6-5 and TRBJ2-1; 8 nucleotides agree with TRBD1. Sequencing was performed on peripheral blood, taken 28 days after the second AZD1222 dose. The CDR3 DNA reads TGTGCCATAAGAACGGGACAGGCTAATAATGAGCAGTTCTTC. Its protein product is CAIRTGQANNEQFF.